The rows below give T cell receptor beta chains drawn from one sample of a study of T cell repertoires in cytomegalovirus infection. TCRdb independently ran MiXCR on the reads; one entry per CDR3 protein. The sample has around 450,000 distinct CDR3 sequences, approximately 31% seen once; the top ten hold approximately 15%. The specimen was PBMCs. All receptors derive from a human donor in good health (CMV status not recorded). Some clones in this sample may be carry-over from other donors' samples. Each CDR3 is given without its conserved first and last residue. D genes are given only for firm matches.

D	V	CDR3
TRBD1	TRBV14	ASSTRQGVAGANVLT
-	TRBV20-1	SARDPDRRGTDTQY
-	TRBV19	ASSIEGMRYT
-	TRBV5-4	ASSLGSLLNTEAF
-	TRBV20-1	SASWTPEQY
-	TRBV6-2/TRBV6-3	ASSERAAYGYT
-	TRBV24-1	ATSDRNQPQH
TRBD1	TRBV19	ASSIAGGDRGKTYNEQF
-	TRBV5-5	ASRASSGGTVHSGNTIY
-	TRBV4-1	ASSRRDPGYGYT
-	TRBV14	ASSQGFGRPSQSPYEQY
-	TRBV7-2	ASSSRPMSTDTQY
-	TRBV7-9	ASSLPEGGTAEVMNEQF
-	TRBV28	ASKVKWGLLNTEAF